These T cell receptor beta chains were read from a single sample in a study of T cell responses to AZD1222 COVID-19 vaccine. Assay used: immunoSEQ multiplex PCR; TCRdb lists only in-frame clones, some missing. Among some 75,000 clones listed, more than 70% were seen once. The source material was peripheral blood, sampled on day 0 of AZD1222 vaccination. The receptors here all came from an adult in good health. CDR3s include the opening cysteine and the closing phenylalanine or tryptophan. The order of the fields is clone size, J gene, V gene, D gene, CDR3 protein, CDR3 DNA. A D gene is named only where the DNA matches it firmly. Rows give clone size only sometimes, using once, few, many, or a class for an expanded clone.

clone size: NA; J gene: TRBJ2-3; V gene: TRBV10-3; D gene: TRBD2; CDR3 protein: CATLAGEGDTQYF; CDR3 DNA: TGTGCCACCCTAGCGGGGGAAGGGGATACGCAGTATTTT
clone size: NA; J gene: TRBJ2-1; V gene: TRBV3-1/TRBV3-2; D gene: NA; CDR3 protein: CASSQGVGRSSYNEQFF; CDR3 DNA: TGTGCCAGCAGCCAAGGGGTGGGGCGCAGCTCCTACAATGAGCAGTTCTTC
clone size: NA; J gene: TRBJ2-3; V gene: TRBV15; D gene: NA; CDR3 protein: CATSRQYSDTQYF; CDR3 DNA: TGTGCCACCAGCAGACAGTACTCAGATACGCAGTATTTT
clone size: NA; J gene: TRBJ1-1; V gene: TRBV5-1; D gene: NA; CDR3 protein: CASGPGNTEAFF; CDR3 DNA: TGCGCCAGCGGCCCTGGGAACACTGAAGCTTTCTTT
clone size: NA; J gene: TRBJ2-5; V gene: TRBV5-1; D gene: NA; CDR3 protein: CASSLGTIQETQYF; CDR3 DNA: TGCGCCAGCAGCCTAGGGACAATTCAAGAGACCCAGTACTTC
clone size: NA; J gene: TRBJ1-5; V gene: TRBV6-5; D gene: TRBD1; CDR3 protein: CASSYAGGNQPQHF; CDR3 DNA: TGTGCCAGCAGTTACGCAGGGGGAAATCAGCCCCAGCATTTT
clone size: NA; J gene: TRBJ2-3; V gene: TRBV11-2; D gene: TRBD2; CDR3 protein: CASSLVASGSLGDTQYF; CDR3 DNA: TGTGCCAGCAGCTTAGTCGCTAGCGGGAGTCTCGGAGATACGCAGTATTTT
clone size: NA; J gene: TRBJ2-1; V gene: TRBV4-2; D gene: TRBD2; CDR3 protein: CASSQDLFREGHHNEQFF; CDR3 DNA: TGTGCCAGCAGCCAAGATCTGTTCAGGGAGGGCCACCACAATGAGCAGTTCTTC
clone size: NA; J gene: TRBJ2-5; V gene: TRBV27; D gene: TRBD1; CDR3 protein: CASSWDRAETQYF; CDR3 DNA: TGTGCCAGCAGTTGGGACAGGGCGGAGACCCAGTACTTC
clone size: NA; J gene: TRBJ2-2; V gene: TRBV5-1; D gene: TRBD2; CDR3 protein: CATSPAGGPVGELFF; CDR3 DNA: TGCGCCACCTCGCCAGCGGGGGGGCCGGTCGGGGAGCTGTTTTTT
clone size: NA; J gene: TRBJ2-1; V gene: TRBV5-1; D gene: TRBD1; CDR3 protein: CASSLGGQSYNEQFF; CDR3 DNA: TGCGCCAGCAGCTTGGGGGGACAGTCCTACAATGAGCAGTTCTTC
clone size: NA; J gene: TRBJ2-1; V gene: TRBV19; D gene: TRBD1; CDR3 protein: CASSIQLGTVGEQFF; CDR3 DNA: TGTGCCAGTAGTATCCAACTCGGGACAGTTGGTGAGCAGTTCTTC
clone size: NA; J gene: TRBJ2-1; V gene: TRBV11-2; D gene: NA; CDR3 protein: CASSLSRQGVGFF; CDR3 DNA: TGTGCCAGCAGCTTATCTAGGCAAGGGGTAGGGTTCTTC
clone size: few; J gene: TRBJ2-7; V gene: TRBV28; D gene: NA; CDR3 protein: CASSRWVTVYEQYF; CDR3 DNA: TGTGCCAGCAGTCGGTGGGTCACTGTCTACGAGCAGTACTTC
clone size: NA; J gene: TRBJ2-2; V gene: TRBV7-2; D gene: NA; CDR3 protein: CASSLGQGSRELFF; CDR3 DNA: TGTGCCAGCAGCTTAGGCCAGGGGTCCCGGGAGCTGTTTTTT
clone size: NA; J gene: TRBJ2-5; V gene: TRBV19; D gene: NA; CDR3 protein: CASSQQKETQYF; CDR3 DNA: TGTGCCAGTAGTCAGCAAAAAGAGACCCAGTACTTC
clone size: NA; J gene: TRBJ1-1; V gene: TRBV12-3/TRBV12-4; D gene: NA; CDR3 protein: CASRPGGNTEAFF; CDR3 DNA: TGTGCCAGCAGGCCCGGCGGAAACACTGAAGCTTTCTTT
clone size: NA; J gene: TRBJ2-3; V gene: TRBV6-5; D gene: NA; CDR3 protein: CASMVGGYTDTQYF; CDR3 DNA: TGTGCCAGCATGGTCGGGGGCTACACAGATACGCAGTATTTT
clone size: NA; J gene: TRBJ1-3; V gene: TRBV6-6; D gene: NA; CDR3 protein: CASSPYRAISGNTIYF; CDR3 DNA: TGTGCCAGCAGCCCGTACAGGGCGATCTCTGGAAACACCATATATTTT
clone size: NA; J gene: TRBJ1-3; V gene: TRBV7-2; D gene: NA; CDR3 protein: CASRSGAAGNTIYF; CDR3 DNA: TGTGCCAGCCGGTCGGGGGCTGCTGGAAACACCATATATTTT
clone size: few; J gene: TRBJ2-3; V gene: TRBV7-7; D gene: NA; CDR3 protein: CASSPGAGRTDTQYF; CDR3 DNA: TGTGCCAGCAGTCCCGGCGCAGGGAGGACAGATACGCAGTATTTT
clone size: NA; J gene: TRBJ2-1; V gene: TRBV5-4; D gene: TRBD1; CDR3 protein: CASSQRTGTGEQFF; CDR3 DNA: TGTGCCAGCAGCCAACGGACAGGGACCGGTGAGCAGTTCTTC
clone size: NA; J gene: TRBJ2-3; V gene: TRBV5-5; D gene: TRBD1; CDR3 protein: CASSLGTGERGAQYF; CDR3 DNA: TGTGCCAGCAGCCTCGGGACAGGTGAACGAGGTGCGCAGTATTTT
clone size: NA; J gene: TRBJ1-6; V gene: TRBV6-5; D gene: TRBD1; CDR3 protein: CASSDRVVGSPLHF; CDR3 DNA: TGTGCCAGCAGCGACAGGGTCGTCGGTTCACCCCTCCACTTT
clone size: NA; J gene: TRBJ1-2; V gene: TRBV9; D gene: NA; CDR3 protein: CASSVGTGPYYGYTF; CDR3 DNA: TGTGCCAGCAGCGTAGGTACAGGGCCTTACTATGGCTACACCTTC
clone size: NA; J gene: TRBJ2-4; V gene: TRBV19; D gene: NA; CDR3 protein: CASSPPRHLPQNIQYF; CDR3 DNA: TGTGCCAGTAGTCCCCCGCGGCACCTCCCCCAAAACATTCAGTACTTC
clone size: NA; J gene: TRBJ2-7; V gene: TRBV6-1; D gene: TRBD1; CDR3 protein: CASSEINRGNHEQYF; CDR3 DNA: TGTGCCAGCAGTGAAATCAACAGGGGGAACCACGAGCAGTACTTC
clone size: NA; J gene: TRBJ2-3; V gene: TRBV5-6; D gene: TRBD2; CDR3 protein: CASSLLTSGGSDTQYF; CDR3 DNA: TGTGCCAGCAGCTTATTGACTAGCGGGGGTTCAGATACGCAGTATTTT
clone size: NA; J gene: TRBJ2-2; V gene: TRBV5-1; D gene: NA; CDR3 protein: CASSLDQIENTGELFF; CDR3 DNA: TGCGCCAGCAGCTTGGATCAGATTGAGAACACCGGGGAGCTGTTTTTT